This TCR beta chain comes out of a study of PD-1 blockade in mismatch repair-deficient tumors. There are 14 residues in the CDR3. The trim removed 3 bases at V and 0 bases at J, leaving 1 base unmatched. Profiling relied on immunoSEQ multiplex PCR, and the TCRdb table lists in-frame clones only, not all of them. The sample consists of under 95,000 clones, over 75% of them appearing once. The source material was peripheral blood, sampled 12 weeks after starting pembrolizumab. The chain links TRBV23-1 to TRBJ2-7; 8 positions match TRBD1. TRBV23-1 is noted as an ORF with a role that remains uncertain. The sequence came from an adult with mismatch repair-deficient cancer. CDR3 nucleotide sequence: TGCGCCAGCAGTCACACAGGGGGCTCCTACGAGCAGTACTTC. It codes for CASSHTGGSYEQYF.